Here is one TCR beta chain with its context. Antigen specificity is unknown. The data belong to a study of Ad26.COV2.S vaccination and SARS-CoV-2 variants. Study-wide context: Of the COV1001 trial arms, the Ad26.COV2.S arm included the donor. Administration of Ad26.COV2.S was intramuscular, either once or twice 56 days apart. Findings of the study overall: Substantial breadth in spike-specific CD8+ and CD4+ T cell responses was reportedly seen after vaccination.

The CDR3 is 13 residues long. The repertoire was sequenced with immunoSEQ multiplex PCR; TCRdb's copy has only in-frame clones and lacks some. Of about 680,000 clones listed, approximately 88% are singletons. Treatment noted: about 20 received Ad26.COV2.S at low or high dose, single or two shots; about 5 received placebo; per-sample allocation not given. Vaccine and placebo recipients were sampled on day 63 after the first injection. This sequence was found in a person aged 18-65 years who received the Ad26.COV2.S COVID-19 vaccine or a placebo. Sequenced here: peripheral blood, sampled in a trial of Ad26.COV2.S vaccine versus placebo. V and J are TRBV7-5 and TRBJ1-1. TRBV7-5 is a listed pseudogene. Written as DNA, the CDR3 is TGTGCCAGAAGGTACCGGAAGAACACTGAAGCTTTCTTT. This codes for CARRYRKNTEAFF.